The next 13 T cell receptor beta chains were all read from a single sample in a study of CD8 T cells in ankylosing spondylitis. From the 5' RACE reads, TCRdb called clonotypes with MiXCR, one entry per CDR3 protein. The table lists 200,000 to 250,000 distinct CDR3 sequences, around 10% of them singletons. Sequencing input: blood, either unsorted or a sorted T cell fraction (not recorded which). The receptors were gathered from a male donor with ankylosing spondylitis or in good health (not recorded which).

The chain joins TRBV9 to TRBJ2-3, with D tentatively TRBD1 or TRBD2 (5 bases each). Germline V gene sequence: CDR1 SGDLS, CDR2 YYNGEE. The CDR3 has 13 residues. With 0 bases removed from V and 9 bases from J, the gap between germline ends came to 11 bases. The CDR3 sequence: CASSVVGAQTQYF. The CDR3 region has the DNA TGTGCCAGCAGCGTAGTCGGGGCCCAGACGCAGTATTTT.

The table lists this clonotype with many counts. The gene calls are TRBV29-1 and TRBJ2-3; D might be TRBD1 (6 bases). Between the trimmed V and J ends, which lost 7 bases and 2 bases, there was a span of 7 bases. There are 11 residues in the CDR3. Per the germline V gene, CDR1 is SQVTM and CDR2 is ANQGSEA. The CDR3 is CSAGDTDTQYF. The CDR3 DNA reads TGCAGCGCAGGGGACACAGATACGCAGTATTTT.

In this sample, this clonotype turned up many times. This chain links TRBV2 with TRBJ2-5; possible D gene TRBD2, 6 bases. V was clipped by 6 bases and J by 2 bases, with 7 bases between them. Germline CDR1 and CDR2: SNHLY and FYNNEI. The CDR3 has 12 amino acids. CDR3 sequence reads: CASRGGQETQYF. The CDR3, as DNA: TGTGCCAGCAGAGGAGGGCAAGAGACCCAGTACTTC.

This clonotype was recorded at least ten times. CDR3 region: CASSLPADTQYF. In DNA, the CDR3 is TGTGCCAGCAGCCTCCCCGCAGATACGCAGTATTTT. The chain joins TRBV7-2 to TRBJ2-3; D gene ambiguous. V shed 5 bases and J shed 4 bases, with 7 bases lying between them. CDR3 length: 12 residues. Germline values: CDR1 SGHTA, CDR2 FQGNSA. The variable domain in full, with the rest retrieved from reference TRBV7-2 and TRBJ2-3, is GAGVSQSPSNKVTEKGKDVELRCDPISGHTALYWYRQSLGQGLEFLIYFQGNSAPDKSGLPSDRFSAERTGGSVSTLTIQRTQQEDSAVYLCASSLPADTQYFGPGTRLTVL.

This clonotype occurred many times. This chain joins TRBV20-1 and TRBJ1-1; maybe TRBD1 (5 bases). The germline V gene has CDR1 DFQATT and CDR2 SNEGSKA (reference sequence). CDR3 size: 13 residues. The germline V and J ends were trimmed by 5 bases and 2 bases, with 12 bases remaining between them. CDR3 amino acids: CSAPPTENTEAFF. The CDR3 DNA follows: TGCAGTGCTCCACCGACAGAAAACACTGAAGCTTTCTTT.

At least ten counts were recorded for this clonotype. The chain links TRBV5-4 to TRBJ1-5; the D gene is possibly TRBD1 (6 bases). The CDR3 covers 19 residues. Trimming pared 0 bases from V and 4 bases from J, leaving 23 bases between. Germline V CDR1 and CDR2: SGHNT, YYREEE (reference sequence). The CDR3 DNA follows: TGTGCCAGCAGCTTGGAGGGCCCAGGGGCCCTATACCTAAATCAGCCCCAGCATTTT. The encoded protein is CASSLEGPGALYLNQPQHF.

The chain couples TRBV28 to TRBJ2-7; 7 bases agree with TRBD1. Per germline, CDR1 MDHEN and CDR2 SYDVKM. The V segment lost 7 bases and the J segment 1 base; nucleotides outside the gene matches: 7. The CDR3 has 14 amino acids. DNA of the CDR3: TGTGCCAGCAAGGGGGACAGCTGGTCCTACGAGCAGTACTTC. This encodes CASKGDSWSYEQYF.

This clonotype was observed at least ten times. The chain couples TRBV10-3 to TRBJ2-1; D gene uncertain. Per the germline V gene, CDR1 is ENHRY and CDR2 is SYGVKD. The ends were cut back, 3 bases at V and 6 bases at J, with 3 bases in the middle. The CDR3 contains 11 residues. The CDR3: CAISDPNEQFF. CDR3 sequence (DNA): TGTGCCATCAGTGACCCCAATGAGCAGTTCTTC.

This clonotype was observed many times. The chain carries TRBV6-1 and TRBJ2-7; D perhaps matches TRBD2 (6 bases). The CDR3 spans 13 residues. Germline assignment: CDR1 MNHNS and CDR2 SASEGT. Trimming stripped 2 bases from V and 5 bases from J, with 10 bases between. The CDR3 protein is CASSERLANEQYF. The CDR3 DNA sequence: TGTGCCAGCAGTGAAAGGCTAGCGAACGAGCAGTACTTC.

This clonotype was detected many times. The chain carries TRBV28 and TRBJ1-2; D is undetermined. CDR1 is MDHEN and CDR2 is SYDVKM in the germline V gene. The ends were cut back, 1 base at V and 5 bases at J, with 5 bases in the middle. This CDR3 has 12 residues. CDR3 bases: TGTGCCAGCAGTTTATCGACTTATGGCTACACCTTC. This codes for CASSLSTYGYTF.

This clonotype was seen a handful of times. This chain uses TRBV18 with TRBJ2-7; no reliable D call. In germline, CDR1 is KGHSH, CDR2 LQKENI. Between the trimmed V and J ends, which lost 2 bases and 0 bases, there was a span of 11 bases. The CDR3 loop spans 15 amino acids. As DNA, the CDR3 is TGTGCCAGCTCACCAGAGACGGTGAGCTCCTACGAGCAGTACTTC. Protein: CASSPETVSSYEQYF.

The J gene is TRBJ2-1, the V gene TRBV6-6; no definite D call. CDR3 length equals 12 residues. Per the germline V gene, CDR1 is MNHNY and CDR2 is SVGAGI (reference sequence). The V end was cut by 5 bases, the J end by 10 bases, with 12 bases between. The CDR3 protein is CASSQNYVEQFF. The CDR3 DNA follows: TGTGCCAGCAGTCAGAATTACGTGGAGCAGTTCTTC.

This clonotype occurred many times. V is TRBV5-1 and J is TRBJ2-3; 7 bases agree with TRBD1. CDR1 is SGHRS, CDR2 YFSETQ, per germline. CDR3 length: 16 residues. V lost 4 bases, J lost 3 bases, and 11 bases stayed unmatched. CDR3 protein: CASSPGTVVYTDTQYF. The CDR3 DNA reads TGCGCCAGCAGCCCCGGGACAGTGGTTTATACAGATACGCAGTATTTT.